This T cell receptor beta chain was sequenced for a study of blood T cell repertoires in COVID-19. Study-wide background: Whether acute or convalescent, the COVID-19 samples came from the United States, Italy and Spain. PBMCs, B-cell-depleted T cells, or T cells provided the cDNA or gDNA that made up the material.

V shed 2 bases and J 3 bases; nucleotides not matched to a gene: 1. The CDR3 is made up of 14 amino acids. Germline loops: CDR1 SGHRS, CDR2 YFSETQ. In the authors' workflow: It was from reference gene primer amplification that nucleated cell counts were estimated. TCRdb's copy holds only in-frame clones and misses some; the assay was immunoSEQ multiplex PCR. V, J and clone size are taken as reported in that table, and D and trimming were inferred from the DNA itself. The sample has nearly 250,000 clones; approximately 86% are singletons. The chain couples TRBV5-1 to TRBJ2-3; 9 positions agree with TRBD2. The sequence came from a woman in her sixties or seventies who had recovered from COVID-19. The sample comprised peripheral blood. The CDR3 DNA sequence: TGCGCCAGCAGCTTTAGCGGGGGTACAGATACGCAGTATTTT. Protein: CASSFSGGTDTQYF.